This T cell receptor (beta chain) was found in a study of T-cell reconstitution after alpha-beta-depleted transplantation in children (dated by TCRdb to 2015 to 2016). The study in broad terms: Using TCR repertoire profiling, the study followed T-cell immune reconstitution in a quantitative way in children after TCRalphabeta/CD19-depleted allogeneic hematopoietic cell transplantation.

Library preparation used PCR. Instrument on record: Illumina HiSeq 2500. TCR library preparation used molecular barcoding, with unique molecular identifiers applied to normalize quantification of the TCRbeta repertoire. The public reads were run again by TCRdb, first through fastp at Q25 and then through MiXCR, and only productive beta chains were kept. Rows with a matching CDR3 protein are joined into one entry that keeps the most common DNA and genes. Present in this sample are roughly 610,000 distinct CDR3 sequences, 10% of which were seen just once. Less than 4.5% of the sample comes from the top ten. This clonotype has a handful of counts. Its antigen is not yet known. The sample holds no much larger clone one base away, and base qualities are not on file. Sample: PBMCs from the stem cell graft donor, taken from the stem cell graft. The sequence derives from a human donor who donated a stem cell graft to a child with acute myeloid leukemia.

The CDR3 sequence is CATSDPGQFNEKLFF. In nucleotide form, the sequence is TGTGCCACCAGTGACCCGGGACAGTTTAATGAAAAACTGTTTTTT. The chain joins TRBV24-1 to TRBJ1-4; TRBD1 matches 7 bases in the middle. Trimming leaves V shorter by 4 bases and J shorter by 4 bases, with the junction holding 5 bases beyond the gene matches. The germline V gene sets CDR1 to KGHDR and CDR2 to SFDVKD. Reading from cysteine to phenylalanine, the CDR3 counts 15 amino acids. The sequence is cut down to CDR3 DNA, 45 bases in frame from base 1.